Listed below are T cell receptor beta chains from one sample, sequenced in a study of blood T cell repertoires in COVID-19. Method: immunoSEQ multiplex PCR; TCRdb's copy keeps in-frame clones and lacks some. The repertoire holds hundreds of thousands of clones, 75% to 90% seen once, with 2.4% in the top ten. Specimen: PBMCs or T cells enriched from blood (not recorded which). The origin of the receptors is a young woman who had recovered from COVID-19. Both conserved end residues are part of each CDR3. The D gene is left open where the match is weak. Clone size is shown for a subset of rows, as once, few, many or a class of expanded clone.

clone size	V gene	J gene	D gene	CDR3 protein	CDR3 DNA
-	TRBV9	TRBJ2-1	-	CASSPFGGNNEQFF	TGTGCCAGCAGCCCGTTTGGGGGGAACAATGAGCAGTTCTTC
-	TRBV6-6	TRBJ1-2	TRBD1	CASKRWRGLYGYTF	TGTGCCAGCAAACGATGGAGGGGGCTGTATGGCTACACCTTC
-	TRBV5-1	TRBJ1-1	-	CASSFSGENTEAFF	TGCGCCAGCAGCTTTTCAGGGGAGAACACTGAAGCTTTCTTT
-	TRBV28	TRBJ2-3	-	CASSGEAGSPSAQYF	TGTGCCAGCAGTGGGGAGGCGGGGTCTCCTTCGGCGCAGTATTTT
-	TRBV5-8	TRBJ1-2	TRBD1	CASSWGQGMGYTF	TGTGCCAGCAGCTGGGGACAGGGTATGGGCTACACCTTC
-	TRBV10-3	TRBJ2-1	TRBD2	CAISAGTSSYNEQFF	TGTGCCATCAGTGCCGGGACTAGCTCCTACAATGAGCAGTTCTTC
-	TRBV27	TRBJ1-4	-	CASSSLKTAELFF	TGTGCCAGCAGTTCTCTAAAGACAGCAGAACTGTTTTTT
-	TRBV20-1	TRBJ2-5	TRBD2	CSASFPRGGLETQYF	TGCAGTGCTAGTTTCCCTCGCGGGGGGCTGGAGACCCAGTACTTC
-	TRBV19	TRBJ1-4	-	CASSARNQGNVGELFF	TGTGCCAGTAGTGCCAGAAACCAGGGGAATGTCGGGGAACTGTTTTTT
-	TRBV25-1	TRBJ1-4	TRBD1	CASSEDRGLFGEKLFF	TGTGCCAGCAGTGAAGACAGGGGGCTTTTTGGTGAAAAACTGTTTTTT
-	TRBV6-5	TRBJ2-7	-	CASSPQGTEFYEQYF	TGTGCCAGCAGTCCCCAGGGAACAGAGTTTTACGAGCAGTACTTC
-	TRBV6-4	TRBJ1-1	-	CASSDIPGAVAFF	TGTGCCAGCAGTGACATACCAGGGGCGGTCGCTTTCTTT
-	TRBV6-6	TRBJ2-5	-	CASSYSLQETQYF	TGTGCCAGCAGTTACTCACTCCAAGAGACCCAGTACTTC
-	TRBV27	TRBJ2-7	-	CASSLSFPVTYEQYF	TGTGCCAGCAGTTTATCGTTTCCGGTGACCTACGAGCAGTACTTC
few	TRBV27	TRBJ2-5	-	CASRHNGGGTQYF	TGTGCCAGCAGACATAACGGGGGAGGGACCCAGTACTTC
-	TRBV29-1	TRBJ2-3	TRBD2	CSVRRTSGTDTQYF	TGCAGCGTTCGCCGGACTAGCGGCACAGATACGCAGTATTTT
once	TRBV7-9	TRBJ1-2	TRBD1	CASSLAGQPDYGYTF	TGTGCCAGCAGTTTGGCGGGACAGCCCGACTATGGCTACACCTTC
-	TRBV7-9	TRBJ2-1	TRBD2	CASSLPSGGFEQFF	TGTGCCAGCAGCTTACCTAGCGGGGGGTTTGAGCAGTTCTTC
-	TRBV10-3	TRBJ1-2	-	CAISPGISYGYTF	TGTGCCATCAGTCCAGGGATTAGCTATGGCTACACCTTC
few	TRBV19	TRBJ1-2	TRBD1	CASSLGQGPYGYTF	TGTGCCAGTAGTTTGGGACAGGGTCCCTATGGCTACACCTTC
-	TRBV28	TRBJ1-5	TRBD1	CASSQRQGTVQPQHF	TGTGCCAGCAGTCAGCGACAGGGCACGGTCCAGCCCCAGCATTTT
-	TRBV19	TRBJ2-3	-	CASAQGGGTQYF	TGTGCCAGTGCACAGGGAGGGGGTACGCAGTATTTT
-	TRBV27	TRBJ1-1	TRBD1	CASSLGGQERAFF	TGTGCCAGCAGTTTGGGGGGACAGGAACGAGCTTTCTTT
-	TRBV28	TRBJ1-6	TRBD1	CASNPRGQGDSPLHF	TGTGCCAGCAACCCCCGTGGACAGGGGGATTCACCCCTCCACTTT
-	TRBV12-5	TRBJ2-1	-	CASGSSAHLGEQFF	TGTGCTAGCGGGAGTTCGGCCCATTTGGGTGAGCAGTTCTTC
few	TRBV9	TRBJ2-6	-	CASSPSSSGANVLTF	TGTGCCAGCAGCCCCTCTTCGTCTGGGGCCAACGTCCTGACTTTC
-	TRBV3-1/TRBV3-2	TRBJ1-2	-	CASSHPPEKYGYTF	TGTGCCAGCAGCCACCCACCAGAAAAGTATGGCTACACCTTC
-	TRBV7-9	TRBJ2-2	-	CASSWGPGKSKVAGELFF	TGTGCCAGCAGCTGGGGCCCGGGTAAATCAAAGGTGGCCGGGGAGCTGTTTTTT
-	TRBV15	TRBJ1-4	-	CATSRDSSRDEKLFF	TGTGCCACCAGCAGAGATTCTTCCAGGGATGAAAAACTGTTTTTT
few	TRBV4-1	TRBJ1-5	TRBD1	CASSHEPGQSNQPQHF	TGCGCCAGCAGCCACGAACCGGGACAGAGCAATCAGCCCCAGCATTTT
-	TRBV10-3	TRBJ1-1	-	CAISESPGNTEAFF	TGTGCCATCAGTGAATCCCCGGGAAACACTGAAGCTTTCTTT